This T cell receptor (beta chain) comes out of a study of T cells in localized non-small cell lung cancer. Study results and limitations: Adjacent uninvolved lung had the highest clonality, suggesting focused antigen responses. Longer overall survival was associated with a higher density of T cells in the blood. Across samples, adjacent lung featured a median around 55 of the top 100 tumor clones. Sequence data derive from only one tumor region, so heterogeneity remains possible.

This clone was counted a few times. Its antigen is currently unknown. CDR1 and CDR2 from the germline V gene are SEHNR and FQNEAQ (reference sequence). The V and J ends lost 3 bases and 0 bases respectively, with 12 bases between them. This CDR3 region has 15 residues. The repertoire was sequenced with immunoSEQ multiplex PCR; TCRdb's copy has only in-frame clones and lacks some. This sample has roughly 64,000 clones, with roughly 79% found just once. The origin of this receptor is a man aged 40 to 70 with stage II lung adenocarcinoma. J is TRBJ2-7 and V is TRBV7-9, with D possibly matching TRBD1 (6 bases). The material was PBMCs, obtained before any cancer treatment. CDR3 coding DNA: TGTGCCAGCAGCTTTTCAGGGGATCCCTCCTACGAGCAGTACTTC. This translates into CASSFSGDPSYEQYF.